The 13 T cell receptor beta chains below were found in one sample sequenced in a study of CD8+ T cells in alopecia areata. The treatment here: oral pan-JAK inhibitor, 5-10 mg twice daily. Extraction and reverse transcription of RNA yielded cDNA as the sequencing template. Only in-frame clones appear in the TCRdb table, and some are missing; sequencing was by immunoSEQ multiplex PCR. The sample records approximately 200,000 clones, about 60% being singletons. The input for sequencing was CD4+ T cells sorted from blood, taken at week 4, from a patient treated with tofacitinib. These receptors were collected from a human donor with alopecia areata.

J is TRBJ2-3 and V is TRBV30; TRBD2 matches 10 bases. The CDR3 is 17 residues long. Trimming at V came to 0 bases and at J to 4 bases, leaving 10 bases not matched to a gene. CDR1 and CDR2 (germline): GTSNPN, SVGIG (reference sequence). CDR3 loop: CAWSVGAGGLLADTQYF. Written as DNA, the CDR3 is TGTGCCTGGAGTGTCGGAGCGGGAGGGCTCCTCGCAGATACGCAGTATTTT.

This chain uses TRBV28 with TRBJ1-2, with D possibly matching TRBD1 (5 bases). V was pared by 6 bases and J by 4 bases, with 9 bases between. Germline CDR1 MDHEN, CDR2 SYDVKM. The CDR3 length is 12 residues. CDR3 nucleotides: TGTGCCAGCAGCGGGACCGGCTATGGCTACACCTTC. Its translation: CASSGTGYGYTF.

This chain uses TRBV28 with TRBJ2-7, with 7 bases matching TRBD2. V dropped 7 bases and J dropped 3; count of bases not matched to a gene: 9. The germline CDR1 and CDR2 sequences are MDHEN and SYDVKM. The CDR3 has 14 residues. The DNA for the CDR3 is TGTGCCAGCAACCCGGCGGGAGCCATCTACGAGCAGTACTTC. Protein: CASNPAGAIYEQYF.

The chain employs TRBV29-1 and TRBJ2-2, with D perhaps assigned TRBD1 or TRBD2 (5 bases each). The ends were cut back, 8 bases at V and 5 bases at J, with 12 bases in the middle. Per germline, CDR1 SQVTM and CDR2 ANQGSEA. This CDR3 contains 12 residues. The CDR3 here is CSLRGVTGELFF. The DNA for the CDR3 is TGCAGCTTGAGGGGAGTAACCGGGGAGCTGTTTTTT.

The chain combines TRBV19 with TRBJ2-2; perhaps TRBD2 as D (5 bases). V was clipped by 7 bases and J by 4 bases, with 10 bases between them. Germline CDR1 reads LNHDA; CDR2 reads SQIVND (reference sequence). This CDR3 has 13 residues. CDR3 DNA sequence: TGTGCCAGTACCCCGAGGGTCACCGGGGAGCTGTTTTTT. Translating it yields CASTPRVTGELFF.

V is TRBV29-1 and J is TRBJ2-3, with 7 bases that match TRBD1. Losses at the gene ends were 3 bases for V and 0 bases for J; bases not matched to a gene: 6. This CDR3 comprises 15 residues. CDR1 is SQVTM, CDR2 ANQGSEA, per germline. CDR3 in amino acids: CSVDQTGASTDTQYF. The CDR3 bases are TGCAGCGTTGACCAAACAGGGGCTAGCACAGATACGCAGTATTTT.

The chain couples TRBV10-3 to TRBJ1-5; D gene ambiguous. Trimming left V 4 bases short and J 2 bases short, with 12 bases between. The CDR3 is 15 residues long. Germline CDR1 and CDR2: ENHRY and SYGVKD. For the CDR3, the DNA is TGTGCCATCAGTGCAGGTCTCCGTGGCAATCAGCCCCAGCATTTT. Protein product: CAISAGLRGNQPQHF.

The rearrangement joins TRBV29-1 to TRBJ2-7, with D possibly TRBD1 on 5 matching bases. Germline V gene lookup returns CDR1 SQVTM and CDR2 ANQGSEA. This CDR3 contains 12 residues. V was clipped by 4 bases and J by 6 bases, with 13 bases between them. CDR3 protein: CSVGGRFREQYF. The CDR3 DNA sequence: TGCAGCGTTGGGGGCAGGTTCCGCGAGCAGTACTTC.

The chain couples TRBV19 to TRBJ1-2; maybe TRBD1 (5 bases). V was pared by 6 bases and J by 7 bases, with 15 bases between. CDR1 and CDR2 (germline): LNHDA, SQIVND (reference sequence). The CDR3 has 13 amino acids. The CDR3, as DNA: TGTGCCAGTAGGGGGACGGACTTCGCTGGCTACACCTTC. Translation: CASRGTDFAGYTF.

This chain uses TRBV29-1 with TRBJ2-5; TRBD1 matches at 8 bases. The germline CDR1 and CDR2 sequences are SQVTM and ANQGSEA. The CDR3 length is 14 residues. Trimming at V came to 3 bases and at J to 4 bases, leaving 7 bases not matched to a gene. The CDR3: CSVDRGQGGETQYF. The CDR3 DNA reads as TGCAGCGTTGACAGGGGGCAAGGTGGAGAGACCCAGTACTTC. Full variable domain (rest looked up from reference TRBV29-1 and TRBJ2-5): SAVISQKPSRDICQRGTSLTIQCQVDSQVTMMFWYRQQPGQSLTLIATANQGSEATYESGFVIDKFPISRPNLTFSTLTVSNMSPEDSSIYLCSVDRGQGGETQYFGPGTRLLVL.

The chain recombines TRBV29-1 with TRBJ2-2; 8 bases map to TRBD1. The J segment lost 7 bases and the V segment lost 3 bases, leaving 7 bases of the junction unmatched. Germline CDR1 SQVTM, CDR2 ANQGSEA. CDR3 length equals 14 residues. CDR3 sequence reads: CSVESQGAVGELFF. CDR3 coding DNA: TGCAGCGTTGAGTCTCAGGGGGCGGTCGGGGAGCTGTTTTTT.

The rearrangement joins TRBV30 to TRBJ2-3, with TRBD2 matching over 8 bases. The CDR3 consists of 15 residues. Germline CDR1 reads GTSNPN; CDR2 reads SVGIG (reference sequence). J was trimmed by 7 bases and V by 0 bases; bases with no gene match: 9. The CDR3 DNA reads TGTGCCTGGAGTGTGAGGCGGGAGGCGGGGAATACGCAGTATTTT. Its translation is CAWSVRREAGNTQYF.

This chain joins TRBV18 and TRBJ2-7; a weak D match, TRBD1 (6 bases). The CDR3 length is 12 residues. In germline, CDR1 is KGHSH, CDR2 LQKENI. V gave up 8 bases and J gave up 0 bases, with 8 bases separating them. The DNA for the CDR3 is TGTGCCAGCCAGGGGAACTCCTACGAGCAGTACTTC. The encoded protein is CASQGNSYEQYF.